This record covers a single T cell receptor beta chain. Antigen specificity is unknown. The sample comes from a study of T cell responses to AZD1222 COVID-19 vaccine. The study, taken as a whole, reports: Across the whole spike, CD4 TCRs peaked at regions 160-218 and 743-854. Samples come after the peak T cell response, not at day 14. Most donors were white British, females outnumbered males, and clonal diversity was possibly underestimated. Nearly half of spike-specific TCRs reportedly go after variant regions that carry no mutations.

This table comes from immunoSEQ multiplex PCR, and its TCRdb copy is limited to in-frame clones, with some not included. The table includes 65,000 to 85,000 clones, 75% to 90% detected once. The ends were cut back, 0 bases at V and 3 bases at J, with 5 bases in the middle. Germline CDR1 and CDR2: SGHVS and FQNEAQ. This CDR3 spans 13 amino acids. V and J are TRBV7-8 and TRBJ1-1, with unresolved D. Sequenced material: peripheral blood, taken 28 days after the second AZD1222 dose. The sequence came from an adult who received the AZD1222 COVID-19 vaccine. CDR3 in DNA: TGTGCCAGCAGCTTAGCGGAGGACACTGAAGCTTTCTTT. Residues: CASSLAEDTEAFF.